One T cell receptor (beta chain) is described in this entry. Its specificity is not known. This record comes from a study of beta chain features in type 1 diabetes. Study-wide background: Healthy donors, compared against patients, showed similar age, gender and cell yields. Findings and caveats of the study: For type 1 diabetes patients, VDJ junctions showed fewer insertions and more deletions. When Type 1 diabetes patients were examined, their TCRB CDR3s proved moderately but significantly shorter in all four CD4+ subsets.

The sequenced template was cDNA made from the entire isolated RNA. The average output of naive, central memory and regulatory T cell samples was millions of reads. Only in-frame clones appear in the TCRdb table, and some are missing; sequencing was by immunoSEQ multiplex PCR. Among 300,000 or so clones, approximately 14% were seen once, and the ten largest hold 0.017%. Input material: naive CD4+ T cells from blood. This receptor was identified in a man aged 25 to 45 with type 1 diabetes.

The CDR3, as DNA: TGTGCCAGCAGTTTAAGCGGATACTATCAGCCCCAGCATTTT. Its translation: CASSLSGYYQPQHF. The rearrangement uses TRBV27 and TRBJ1-5; D uncertain. CDR1 is MNHEY, CDR2 SMNVEV, per germline (reference sequence). This CDR3 region has 14 residues. V gave up 2 bases and J gave up 5 bases, with 10 bases separating them.